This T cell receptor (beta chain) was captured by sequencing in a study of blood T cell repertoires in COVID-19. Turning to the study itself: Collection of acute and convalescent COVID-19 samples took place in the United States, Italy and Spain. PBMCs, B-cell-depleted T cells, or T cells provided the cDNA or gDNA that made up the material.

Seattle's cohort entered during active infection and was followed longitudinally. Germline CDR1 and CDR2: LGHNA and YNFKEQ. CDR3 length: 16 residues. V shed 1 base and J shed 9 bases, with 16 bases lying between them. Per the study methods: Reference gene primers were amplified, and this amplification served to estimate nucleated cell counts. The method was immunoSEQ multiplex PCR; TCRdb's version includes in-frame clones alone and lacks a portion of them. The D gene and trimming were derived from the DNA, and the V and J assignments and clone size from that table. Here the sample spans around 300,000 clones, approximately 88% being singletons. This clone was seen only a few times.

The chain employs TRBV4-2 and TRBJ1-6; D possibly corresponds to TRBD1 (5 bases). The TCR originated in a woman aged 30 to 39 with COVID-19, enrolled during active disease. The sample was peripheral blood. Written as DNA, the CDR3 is TGTGCCAGCAGCCAAGGGGCGGGGGTGAGAGGTTCACCCCTCCACTTT. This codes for CASSQGAGVRGSPLHF.